The entry below gives a single T cell receptor (beta chain) sequence along with its context. This entry comes from a study of T cells in Graves' hyperthyroidism and ophthalmopathy. The wider study: Peripheral blood was drawn at first diagnosis, prior to all treatment.

The CDR3 regions of TCR beta were amplified from RNA transcripts. First-round RT-PCR with HTBI primers amplified the TCR CDR3 region. TCRdb re-derived calls from the multiplex PCR reads in MiXCR, one entry per CDR3 protein. The sample contains around 800,000 distinct CDR3 sequences, roughly 40% of which appear only once. The CDR3 covers 14 residues. Germline loops: CDR1 MGHRA, CDR2 YSYEKL. V lost 0 bases to trimming and J lost 6 bases, with 12 bases between them. Disease duration under 2 months; hyperthyroidism patients were aged 18 to 65. Sequenced sample: blood. This clonotype originated in a man aged 18 to 30 with Graves' hyperthyroidism. This sequence joins TRBV4-1 and TRBJ2-7, with a tentative D call TRBD1 (7 bases). In DNA form, the CDR3 reads TGCGCCAGCAGCCAAGATGCCAGGGGGGTCGAGCAGTACTTC. This gives the protein CASSQDARGVEQYF.